The source of this TCR beta chain is a study of T cell responses to AZD1222 COVID-19 vaccine. Across the study: Pooled in the analysis were second doses at about 4 or about 12 weeks. Notes on the study in general: Spike-specific TCR breadth and depth rose after two AZD1222 doses. The study reported that nearly half of spike-specific TCRs target unmutated variant regions.

TCRdb keeps only in-frame clones here, not all; method: immunoSEQ multiplex PCR. The table has roughly 130,000 clones, roughly 88% seen once. This clone was counted once. Its antigen is unidentified. V was cut by 5 bases and J by 2 bases, with 13 bases left in between. This CDR3 comprises 14 residues. The germline V gene has CDR1 LNHDA and CDR2 SQIVND (reference sequence). The source was peripheral blood, collected on day 0 of AZD1222 vaccination. V usage is TRBV19 and J usage is TRBJ2-7, with D possibly being TRBD1 or TRBD2 (5 bases each). The TCR sequence derives from an adult in good health. The CDR3 sequence: CASSGVGATYEQYF. The CDR3 DNA reads TGTGCCAGTAGTGGGGTCGGGGCCACCTACGAGCAGTACTTC.